This T cell receptor (beta chain) was identified in a study of CD8 T cells in Susac syndrome. With random hexamers, 0.5 to 1 ug RNA was reverse transcribed. Each CDR3 protein is one row after TCRdb ran MiXCR on the immunoSEQ multiplex PCR reads. The table has about 140,000 distinct CDR3 sequences, 94% seen once; the top ten hold 0.27%. This TCR derives from a human donor in good health. The specimen sequenced was CD8+ T cells from PBMCs.

The DNA of the CDR3 is TGCGCCAGCAGCCCAGATGTGACGACAGCGCATAATGAAAAACTGTTTTTT. As protein: CASSPDVTTAHNEKLFF. This chain links TRBV4-3 with TRBJ1-4, with D perhaps matching TRBD1 (5 bases). The germline gives CDR1 LGHNA, CDR2 YSLEER. V was clipped by 4 bases and J by 4 bases, with 19 bases between them. The CDR3 length is 17 residues.